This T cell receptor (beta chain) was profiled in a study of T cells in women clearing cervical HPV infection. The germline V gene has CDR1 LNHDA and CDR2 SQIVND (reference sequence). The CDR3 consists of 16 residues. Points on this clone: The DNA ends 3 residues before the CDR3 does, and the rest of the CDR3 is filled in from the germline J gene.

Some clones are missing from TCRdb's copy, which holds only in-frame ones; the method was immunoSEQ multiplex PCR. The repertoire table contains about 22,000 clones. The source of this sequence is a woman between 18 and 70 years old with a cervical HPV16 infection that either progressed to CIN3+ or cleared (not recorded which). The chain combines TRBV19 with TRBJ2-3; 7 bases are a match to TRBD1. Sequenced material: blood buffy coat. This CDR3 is CASSQGINNHNQPQYF. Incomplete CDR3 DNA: TGTGCCAGTTCACAGGGGATCAACAATCACAATCAGCCG.